This T cell receptor (beta chain) was obtained from a study of CD4 T cells in relation to SARS-CoV-2 and coronaviruses. Study-level points and caveats: The cross-reactivity analysis covered only spike protein, not other viral proteins.

This clone appeared once. Its antigen is not identified. The same CDR3 can be traced to other DNA sequences in this sample. Before the COVID-19 pandemic, during about 2010-2018, CD4+ T cells were taken from unexposed donors. The data were produced by immunoSEQ multiplex PCR, yet TCRdb's version contains in-frame clones alone and is incomplete. The table has roughly 61,000 clones, about nine tenths seen once. This CDR3 comprises 12 residues. With 3 bases removed from V and 2 bases from J, the gap between germline ends came to 3 bases. Germline V CDR1 and CDR2: KGHSH, LQKENI. The TCR comes from a human donor in good health. This chain joins TRBV18 and TRBJ2-3; D gene ambiguous. Sequencing input: memory CD4+ T cells from PBMCs. The CDR3 is CASSPDTDTQYF. CDR3 sequence (DNA): TGTGCCAGCTCACCCGACACAGATACGCAGTATTTT.